The 18 T cell receptor beta chains given below trace back to one sample, sequenced in a study of T cells in Graves' hyperthyroidism and ophthalmopathy. Researchers took RNA transcripts and amplified the TCR beta CDR3 regions from them. HTBI primers drove first-round RT-PCR of the TCR CDR3. In TCRdb, the multiplex PCR reads were re-called with MiXCR into one record per CDR3 protein. Of about half a million distinct CDR3 sequences listed, approximately 25% were seen once; the top ten hold around 11%. Sequences were obtained from blood. The receptor source for this set is a woman aged 25-40 years with Graves' ophthalmopathy.

This chain uses TRBV12-3 or TRBV12-4 with TRBJ2-2; 7 bases are a match to TRBD1. V lost 5 bases, J lost 3 bases, and 12 bases stayed unmatched. The CDR3 covers 17 residues. The CDR3 sequence is CASSASPGGRDTGELFF. The DNA for the CDR3 is TGTGCCAGCAGTGCCTCCCCAGGGGGAAGAGACACCGGGGAGCTGTTTTTT.

This clonotype was picked up many times. The chain carries TRBV28 and TRBJ1-6, with D maybe TRBD1 (5 bases). The ends were cut back, 5 bases at V and 1 base at J, with 9 bases in the middle. CDR3 size: 15 residues. The germline gives CDR1 MDHEN, CDR2 SYDVKM. In nucleotides, the CDR3 is TGTGCCAGCAGTGGCCGGGGGTCCTATAATTCACCCCTCCACTTT. Encoded protein: CASSGRGSYNSPLHF.

The chain uses TRBV6-5 and TRBJ2-5; 8 bases are a match to TRBD1. Per germline, CDR1 MNHEY and CDR2 SVGAGI. J gave up 4 bases and V 10 bases, and 20 bases lay outside the gene matches. The CDR3 runs to 17 residues. The CDR3 region is CATSSSRGRGRGETQYF. The CDR3 bases are TGTGCCACCAGCTCCTCTAGGGGCAGGGGGCGCGGAGAGACCCAGTACTTC.

The rearrangement uses TRBV3-1 and TRBJ1-1, with 7 bases identical to TRBD1. Germline V gene data show CDR1 as LGHDT and CDR2 as YNNKEL (reference sequence). The ends lost 2 bases at V and 3 bases at J; junction bases unmatched: 0. The CDR3 totals 13 residues. CDR3 DNA sequence: TGTGCCAGCAGCCAAACAGGGGACACTGAAGCTTTCTTT. Translating it yields CASSQTGDTEAFF.

The genes are TRBV7-3 and TRBJ1-1; TRBD1 matches 9 bases. V trimming: 0 bases; J trimming: 8 bases; junction bases outside the gene matches: 1. Germline V gene lookup returns CDR1 SGHTA and CDR2 FQGTGA. The CDR3 contains 13 residues. The CDR3 DNA sequence: TGTGCCAGCAGCTTAACTGGACAGGGGGAAGCTTTCTTT. Amino acid sequence: CASSLTGQGEAFF. The full variable domain, its missing parts supplied by reference TRBV7-3 and TRBJ1-1, is GAGVSQTPSNKVTEKGKYVELRCDPISGHTALYWYRQSLGQGPEFLIYFQGTGAADDSGLPNDRFFAVRPEGSVSTLKIQRTERGDSAVYLCASSLTGQGEAFFGQGTRLTVV.

A note on this clonotype: This may stem from a read error, because a much larger clone lies one nucleotide away. This chain joins TRBV7-2 and TRBJ2-4; D possibly corresponds to TRBD2 (5 bases). The CDR3 spans 13 residues. CDR1 and CDR2 from the germline V gene are SGHTA and FQGNSA. The CDR3 region has the DNA TGTGCCAGCAGCGATCTAGCCAATAACATTCAGTACTTC. This sequence encodes CASSDLANNIQYF.

This clonotype has ten or more counts. This chain uses TRBV7-9 with TRBJ1-2, with 7 bases lining up with TRBD1. This CDR3 is 14 amino acids long. With V trimmed by 5 bases and J by 6 bases, 9 bases remained unmatched. Per the germline V gene, CDR1 is SEHNR and CDR2 is FQNEAQ (reference sequence). The CDR3 DNA follows: TGTGCCAGCAGCCTTGACAGGGAATGGAATGGCTACACCTTC. This encodes CASSLDREWNGYTF.

This chain uses TRBV11-2 with TRBJ1-1; TRBD1 aligns across 9 bases. From germline, CDR1 is SGHAT and CDR2 FQNNGV. The CDR3 is made up of 16 amino acids. V dropped 5 bases and J dropped 5; count of bases not matched to a gene: 12. The DNA of the CDR3 is TGTGCCAGCAGCCCTGGGACAGGGACCCTCGGGACTGAAGCTTTCTTT. It encodes CASSPGTGTLGTEAFF.

The chain combines TRBV6-2 or TRBV6-3 with TRBJ1-2; D is possibly TRBD1 (6 bases). Looked up from germline, CDR1 is MNHEY and CDR2 is SVGEGT. The CDR3 loop spans 14 amino acids. Trimming took 2 bases from V and 4 from J, leaving 11 bases between them. This CDR3 reads CASSYGEGGYGYTF. CDR3 nucleotide sequence: TGTGCCAGCAGTTACGGGGAGGGGGGCTATGGCTACACCTTC.

The chain employs TRBV27 and TRBJ1-5; TRBD1 agrees at 7 bases. The CDR3 has 17 amino acids. Trimming removed 1 base from V and 6 bases from J; junction bases left unmatched: 12. CDR1 is MNHEY and CDR2 is SMNVEV in the germline V gene (reference sequence). The CDR3 reads CASSLYSFPTGSQPQHF. The CDR3 DNA sequence: TGTGCCAGCAGTTTATATAGTTTCCCGACAGGGAGTCAGCCCCAGCATTTT.

The chain employs TRBV11-2 and TRBJ2-5; TRBD2 aligns across 8 bases. The V gene end was trimmed by 1 base and the J gene end by 2 bases; junction bases not matched to a gene: 21. The CDR3 spans 21 residues. Per germline, CDR1 SGHAT and CDR2 FQNNGV. Here the CDR3 reads CASSLVARGTLTGGRQETQYF. In DNA form, the CDR3 reads TGTGCCAGCAGCTTAGTGGCCAGGGGAACCCTTACGGGCGGGAGGCAAGAGACCCAGTACTTC.

This clonotype has a count of ten or more. The chain links TRBV28 to TRBJ1-2; D gene uncertain. Germline values: CDR1 MDHEN, CDR2 SYDVKM. V was clipped by 1 base and J by 4 bases, with 7 bases between them. The CDR3 runs to 13 residues. This chain's CDR3 is CASSLSTAYGYTF. The CDR3 nucleotides are TGTGCCAGCAGTTTATCTACAGCCTATGGCTACACCTTC.

The chain's CDR3 is CASREGQGNEQYF. CDR3 nucleotides: TGTGCCAGCAGAGAGGGACAGGGGAACGAGCAGTACTTC. The V gene is TRBV6-1, the J gene TRBJ2-7; 10 bases fit TRBD1. This CDR3 contains 13 residues. From germline, CDR1 is MNHNS and CDR2 SASEGT. Germline trimming cut 6 bases from V and 5 bases from J; bases unmatched to any gene: 4.

This clonotype appeared many times. V is TRBV19 and J is TRBJ2-7; a possible D gene is TRBD1 (5 bases). Germline CDR1 LNHDA, CDR2 SQIVND (reference sequence). V lost 1 base and J 3 bases, leaving 10 bases between the germline ends. CDR3 length: 14 residues. The CDR3 loop reads CASSIADNFYEQYF. The CDR3 nucleotides are TGTGCCAGTAGTATAGCGGACAATTTCTACGAGCAGTACTTC.

V and J are TRBV6-1 and TRBJ2-5, with D possibly being TRBD1 (5 bases). The V gene lost 2 bases and the J gene lost 5 bases, with 15 bases spanning the gap. Germline CDR1 and CDR2: MNHNS and SASEGT. The CDR3 has 15 residues. The CDR3, as DNA: TGTGCCAGCAGTGAATTAGGGCAGGGAAGGGAGACCCAGTACTTC. Its translation is CASSELGQGRETQYF.

This clonotype showed up many times. The rearrangement links TRBV10-3 to TRBJ2-5, with D uncertain. The CDR3 length is 14 residues. V was pared by 0 bases and J by 3 bases, with 8 bases between. The V gene's germline CDR1 is ENHRY and CDR2 SYGVKD. The CDR3, as DNA: TGTGCCATCAGTGAGTCGGGCAGTGAAGAGACCCAGTACTTC. Translating it yields CAISESGSEETQYF.

The V gene is TRBV6-5, the J gene TRBJ1-1; D remains ambiguous. The CDR3 totals 10 residues. Germline loops: CDR1 MNHEY, CDR2 SVGAGI. The V and J ends lost 11 bases and 1 base respectively, with 5 bases between them. DNA of the CDR3: TGTGCCGGAGCGAACACTGAAGCTTTCTTT. It codes for CAGANTEAFF.

The chain carries TRBV6-4 and TRBJ1-2, with TRBD1 identical over 7 bases. The CDR3 runs to 14 residues. Germline CDR1 reads MRHNA; CDR2 reads SNTAGT. V shed 3 bases, J shed 8 bases, and the junction held 9 bases outside the gene matches. This chain's CDR3 is CASSEGEGAAGYTF. The CDR3 region has the DNA TGTGCCAGCAGTGAGGGCGAGGGGGCCGCGGGCTACACCTTC.